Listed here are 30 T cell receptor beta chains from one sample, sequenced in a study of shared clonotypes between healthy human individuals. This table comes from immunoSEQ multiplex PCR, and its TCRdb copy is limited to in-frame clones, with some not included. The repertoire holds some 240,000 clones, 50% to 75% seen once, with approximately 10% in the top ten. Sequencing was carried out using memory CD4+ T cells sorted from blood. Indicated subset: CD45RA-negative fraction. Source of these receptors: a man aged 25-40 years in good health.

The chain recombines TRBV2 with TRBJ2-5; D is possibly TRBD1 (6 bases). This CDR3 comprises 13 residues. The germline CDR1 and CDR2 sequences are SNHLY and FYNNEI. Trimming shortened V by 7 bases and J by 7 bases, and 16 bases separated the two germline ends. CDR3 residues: CASTQGAPGTQYF. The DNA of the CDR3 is TGTGCCAGCACACAGGGTGCACCGGGGACCCAGTACTTC.

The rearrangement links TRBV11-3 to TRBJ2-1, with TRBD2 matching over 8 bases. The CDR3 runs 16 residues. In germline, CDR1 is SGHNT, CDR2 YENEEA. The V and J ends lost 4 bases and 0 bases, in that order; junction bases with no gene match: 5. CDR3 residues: CASSSGTRGSYNEQFF. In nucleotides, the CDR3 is TGTGCCAGCAGCTCAGGGACTAGAGGCTCCTACAATGAGCAGTTCTTC.

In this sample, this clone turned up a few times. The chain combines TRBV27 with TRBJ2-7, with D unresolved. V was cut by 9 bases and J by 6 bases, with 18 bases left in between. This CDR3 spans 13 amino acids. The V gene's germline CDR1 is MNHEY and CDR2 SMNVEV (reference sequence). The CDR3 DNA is TGTGCCAGTTCTCGGGCCCCGGCCAGCGAGCAGTACTTC. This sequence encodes CASSRAPASEQYF.

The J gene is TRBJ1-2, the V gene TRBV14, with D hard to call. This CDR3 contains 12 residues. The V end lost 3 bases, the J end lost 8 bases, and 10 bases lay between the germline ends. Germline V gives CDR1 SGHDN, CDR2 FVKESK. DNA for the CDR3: TGTGCCAGCAGCCACTTTTTGGACGGCTACACCTTC. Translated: CASSHFLDGYTF. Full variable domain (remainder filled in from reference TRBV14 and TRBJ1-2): EAGVTQFPSHSVIEKGQTVTLRCDPISGHDNLYWYRRVMGKEIKFLLHFVKESKQDESGMPNNRFLAERTGGTYSTLKVQPAELEDSGVYFCASSHFLDGYTFGSGTRLTVV.

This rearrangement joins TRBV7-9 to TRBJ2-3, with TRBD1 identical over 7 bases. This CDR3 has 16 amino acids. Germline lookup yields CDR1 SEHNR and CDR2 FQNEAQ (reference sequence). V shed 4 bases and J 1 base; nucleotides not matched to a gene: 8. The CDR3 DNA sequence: TGTGCCAGCAGCTCCCTAAGACAGGGTGGCACAGATACGCAGTATTTT. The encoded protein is CASSSLRQGGTDTQYF. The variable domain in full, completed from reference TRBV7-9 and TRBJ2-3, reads DTGVSQNPRHKITKRGQNVTFRCDPISEHNRLYWYRQTLGQGPEFLTYFQNEAQLEKSRLLSDRFSAERPKGSFSTLEIQRTEQGDSAMYLCASSSLRQGGTDTQYFGPGTRLTVL.

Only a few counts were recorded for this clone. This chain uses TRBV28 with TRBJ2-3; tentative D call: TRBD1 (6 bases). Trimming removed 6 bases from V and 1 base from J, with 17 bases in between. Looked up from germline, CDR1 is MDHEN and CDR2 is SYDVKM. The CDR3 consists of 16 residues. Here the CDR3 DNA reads TGTGCCAGCAGAAATTCAGGGGATTGGGGCACAGATACGCAGTATTTT. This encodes CASRNSGDWGTDTQYF.

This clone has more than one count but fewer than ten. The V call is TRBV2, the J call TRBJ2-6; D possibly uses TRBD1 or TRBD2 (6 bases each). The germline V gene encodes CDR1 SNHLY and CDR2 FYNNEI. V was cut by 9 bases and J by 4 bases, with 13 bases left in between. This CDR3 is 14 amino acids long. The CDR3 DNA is TGTGCCAGTAACAGGGAGGCCGGGGCCAACGTCCTGACTTTC. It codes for CASNREAGANVLTF.

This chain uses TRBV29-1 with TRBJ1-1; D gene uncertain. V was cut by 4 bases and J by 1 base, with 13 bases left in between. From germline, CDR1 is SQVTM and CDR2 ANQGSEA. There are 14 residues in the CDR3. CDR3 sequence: CSVGGGRGNTEAFF. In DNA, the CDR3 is TGCAGCGTTGGAGGCGGGAGAGGGAACACTGAAGCTTTCTTT.

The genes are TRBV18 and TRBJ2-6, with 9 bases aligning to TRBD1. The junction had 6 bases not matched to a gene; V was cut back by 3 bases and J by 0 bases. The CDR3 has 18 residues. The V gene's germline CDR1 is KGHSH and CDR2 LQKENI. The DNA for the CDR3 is TGTGCCAGCTCACCCCGTAGACAGGGGGTCTCTGGGGCCAACGTCCTGACTTTC. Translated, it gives CASSPRRQGVSGANVLTF.

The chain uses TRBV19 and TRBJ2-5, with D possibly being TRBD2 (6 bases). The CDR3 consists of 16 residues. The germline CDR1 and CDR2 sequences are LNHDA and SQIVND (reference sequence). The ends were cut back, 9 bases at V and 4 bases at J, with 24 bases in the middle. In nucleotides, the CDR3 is TGTGCCAGCGGACTACCCGGAGCAGTAGGAAGAGAGACCCAGTACTTC. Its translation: CASGLPGAVGRETQYF.

The CDR3 nucleotides read TGTGCCTGGAGTGCCGGGGCAACCCAGTACTTC. This sequence encodes CAWSAGATQYF. The chain combines TRBV30 with TRBJ2-5; D is tentatively TRBD1 or TRBD2 (5 bases each). The CDR3 runs to 11 residues. Germline CDR1 is GTSNPN and CDR2 is SVGIG (reference sequence). Trimming left V 1 base short and J 8 bases short, with 8 bases between.

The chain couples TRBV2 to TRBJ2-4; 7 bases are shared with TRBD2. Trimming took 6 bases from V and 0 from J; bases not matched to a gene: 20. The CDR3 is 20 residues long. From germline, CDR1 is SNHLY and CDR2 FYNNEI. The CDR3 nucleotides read TGTGCCAGCAGCACGTTCGTGGGAGGGAAACATTACCAAGCCAAAAACATTCAGTACTTC. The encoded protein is CASSTFVGGKHYQAKNIQYF.

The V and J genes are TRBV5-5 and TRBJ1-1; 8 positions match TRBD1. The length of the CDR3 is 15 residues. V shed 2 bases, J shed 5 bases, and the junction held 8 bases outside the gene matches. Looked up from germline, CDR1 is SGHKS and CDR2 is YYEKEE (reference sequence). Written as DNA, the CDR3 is TGTGCCAGCAGCTTTAGTGCAGGGGGCGAGACTGAAGCTTTCTTT. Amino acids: CASSFSAGGETEAFF.

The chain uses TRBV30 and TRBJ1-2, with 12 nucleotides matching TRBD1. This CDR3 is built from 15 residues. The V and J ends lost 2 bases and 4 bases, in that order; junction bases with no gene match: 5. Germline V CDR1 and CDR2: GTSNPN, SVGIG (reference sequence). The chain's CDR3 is CAWSPGQGAGYGYTF. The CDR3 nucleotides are TGTGCCTGGAGTCCGGGACAGGGGGCTGGCTATGGCTACACCTTC.

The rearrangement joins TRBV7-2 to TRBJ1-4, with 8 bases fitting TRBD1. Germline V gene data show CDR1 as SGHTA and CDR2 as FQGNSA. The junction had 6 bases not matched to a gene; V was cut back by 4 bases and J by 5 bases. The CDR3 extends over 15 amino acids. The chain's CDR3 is CASSSWTGLNEKLFF. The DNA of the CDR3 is TGTGCCAGCAGCTCTTGGACAGGGCTAAATGAAAAACTGTTTTTT.

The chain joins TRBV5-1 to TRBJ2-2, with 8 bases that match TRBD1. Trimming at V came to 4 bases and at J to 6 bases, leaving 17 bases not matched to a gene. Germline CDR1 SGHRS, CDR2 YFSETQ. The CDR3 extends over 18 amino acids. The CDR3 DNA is TGCGCCAGCAGCGCTGGAAGAAACGACAGGGGAAGATCCGGGGAGCTGTTTTTT. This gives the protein CASSAGRNDRGRSGELFF.

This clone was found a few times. CDR3 sequence (DNA): TGTGCCAGTAGGAGCCGTCACGACCAGCCCCAGCATTTT. This gives the protein CASRSRHDQPQHF. This chain links TRBV19 with TRBJ1-5, with unresolved D. Between the trimmed V and J ends, which lost 6 bases and 7 bases, there was a span of 13 bases. CDR3 length: 13 residues. CDR1 is LNHDA and CDR2 is SQIVND in the germline V gene (reference sequence).

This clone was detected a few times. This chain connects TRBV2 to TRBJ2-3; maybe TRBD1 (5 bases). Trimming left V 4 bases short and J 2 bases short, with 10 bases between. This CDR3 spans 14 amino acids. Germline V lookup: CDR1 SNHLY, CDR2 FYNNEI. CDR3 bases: TGTGCCAGCAGTGGTGGGGCCGCCACAGATACGCAGTATTTT. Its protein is CASSGGAATDTQYF.

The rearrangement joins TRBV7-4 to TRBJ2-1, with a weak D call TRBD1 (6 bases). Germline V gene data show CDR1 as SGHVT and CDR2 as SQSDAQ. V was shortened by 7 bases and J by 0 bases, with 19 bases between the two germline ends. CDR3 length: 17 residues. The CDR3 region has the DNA TGTGCCAGCACCCCGGCGAGGGGGACGAGCTCCTACAATGAGCAGTTCTTC. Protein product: CASTPARGTSSYNEQFF.

The CDR3 sequence: CASSQQRGGHTEAFF. The CDR3 DNA sequence: TGTGCCAGCTCACAACAGAGGGGTGGACACACTGAAGCTTTCTTT. This chain uses TRBV18 with TRBJ1-1; possible D gene TRBD1, 5 bases. This CDR3 is 15 amino acids long. Trimming stripped 4 bases from V and 3 bases from J, with 15 bases between. Per germline, CDR1 KGHSH and CDR2 LQKENI.

The CDR3 DNA reads TGTGCCAGCAGCGCTTATCTAAGGGAGACCCAGTACTTC. Residues: CASSAYLRETQYF. The chain recombines TRBV7-7 with TRBJ2-5; D gene uncertain. V shed 5 bases and J shed 5 bases, with 12 bases lying between them. Germline V CDR1 and CDR2: SSHAT, FNYEAQ (reference sequence). CDR3 length: 13 residues. Full variable domain (remainder filled in from reference TRBV7-7 and TRBJ2-5): GAGVSQSPRYKVTKRGQDVTLRCDPISSHATLYWYQQALGQGPEFLTYFNYEAQPDKSGLPSDRFSAERPEGSISTLTIQRTEQRDSAMYRCASSAYLRETQYFGPGTRLLVL.

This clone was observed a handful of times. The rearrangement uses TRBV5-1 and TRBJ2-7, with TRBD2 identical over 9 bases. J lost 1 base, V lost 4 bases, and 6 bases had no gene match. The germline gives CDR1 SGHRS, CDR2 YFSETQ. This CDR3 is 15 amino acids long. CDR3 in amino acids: CASSPKAGGSYEQYF. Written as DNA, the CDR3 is TGCGCCAGCAGCCCCAAAGCGGGAGGTTCCTACGAGCAGTACTTC.

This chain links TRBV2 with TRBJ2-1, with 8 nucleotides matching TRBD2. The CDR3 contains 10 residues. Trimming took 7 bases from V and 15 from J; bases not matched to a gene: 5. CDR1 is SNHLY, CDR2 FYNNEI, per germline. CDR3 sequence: CASMGTSWFF. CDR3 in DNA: TGTGCCAGCATGGGGACTAGTTGGTTCTTC.

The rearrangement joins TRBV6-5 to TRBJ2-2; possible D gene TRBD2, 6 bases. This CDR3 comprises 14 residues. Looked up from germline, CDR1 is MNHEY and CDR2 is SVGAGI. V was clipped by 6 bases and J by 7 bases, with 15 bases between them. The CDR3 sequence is CASSPIFGSGELFF. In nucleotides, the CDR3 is TGTGCCAGCAGCCCCATATTCGGGAGCGGGGAGCTGTTTTTT.

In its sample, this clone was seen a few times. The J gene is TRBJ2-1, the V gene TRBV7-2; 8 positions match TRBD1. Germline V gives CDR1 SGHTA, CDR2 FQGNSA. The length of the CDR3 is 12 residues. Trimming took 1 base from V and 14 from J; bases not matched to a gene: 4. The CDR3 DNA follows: TGTGCCAGCAGCTTAGAGACAGGGGCCAAGTTCTTC. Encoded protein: CASSLETGAKFF.

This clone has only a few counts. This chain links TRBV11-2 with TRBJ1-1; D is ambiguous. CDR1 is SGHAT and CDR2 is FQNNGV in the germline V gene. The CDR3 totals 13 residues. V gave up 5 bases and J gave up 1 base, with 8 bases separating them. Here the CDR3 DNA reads TGTGCCAGCAGCCGAACACCGAACACTGAAGCTTTCTTT. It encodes CASSRTPNTEAFF.

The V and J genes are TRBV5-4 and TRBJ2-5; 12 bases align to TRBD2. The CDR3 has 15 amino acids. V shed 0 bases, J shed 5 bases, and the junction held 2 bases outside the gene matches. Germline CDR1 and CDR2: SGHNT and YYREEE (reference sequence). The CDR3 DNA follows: TGTGCCAGCAGCTTGGGGACTAGCGGGATGGAGACCCAGTACTTC. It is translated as CASSLGTSGMETQYF.

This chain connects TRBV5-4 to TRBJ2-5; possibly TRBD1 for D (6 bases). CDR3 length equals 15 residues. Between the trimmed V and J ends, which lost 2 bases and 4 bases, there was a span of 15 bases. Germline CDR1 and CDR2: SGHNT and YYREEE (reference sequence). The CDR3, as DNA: TGTGCCAGCAGCTTTGGGGCAGGGGATCGAGAGACCCAGTACTTC. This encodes CASSFGAGDRETQYF.

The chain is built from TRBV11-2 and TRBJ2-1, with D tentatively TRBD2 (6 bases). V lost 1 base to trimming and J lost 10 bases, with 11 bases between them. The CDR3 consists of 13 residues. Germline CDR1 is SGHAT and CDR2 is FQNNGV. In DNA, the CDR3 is TGTGCCAGCAGCTTAGCGGGGGTCGGCGAGCAGTTCTTC. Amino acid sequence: CASSLAGVGEQFF.

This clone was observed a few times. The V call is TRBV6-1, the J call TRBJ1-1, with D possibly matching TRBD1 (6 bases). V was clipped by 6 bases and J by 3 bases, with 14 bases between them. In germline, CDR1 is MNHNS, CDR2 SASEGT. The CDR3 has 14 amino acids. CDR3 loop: CASRPGGPYTEAFF. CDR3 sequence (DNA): TGTGCCAGCAGGCCGGGGGGGCCCTACACTGAAGCTTTCTTT.